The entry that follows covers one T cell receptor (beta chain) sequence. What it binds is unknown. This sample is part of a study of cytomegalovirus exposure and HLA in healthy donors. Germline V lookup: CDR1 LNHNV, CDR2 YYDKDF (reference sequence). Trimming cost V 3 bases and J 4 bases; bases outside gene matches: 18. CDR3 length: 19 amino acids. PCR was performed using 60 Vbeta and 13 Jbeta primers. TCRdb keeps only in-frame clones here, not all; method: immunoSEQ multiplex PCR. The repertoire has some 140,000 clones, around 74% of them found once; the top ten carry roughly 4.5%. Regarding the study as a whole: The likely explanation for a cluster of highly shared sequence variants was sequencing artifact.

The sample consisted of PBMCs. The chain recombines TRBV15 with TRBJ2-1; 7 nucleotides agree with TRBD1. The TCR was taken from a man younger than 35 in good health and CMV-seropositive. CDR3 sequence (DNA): TGTGCCACCAGCAGGATGGCGACAGGGAACGGATTGGGGTACAATGAGCAGTTCTTC. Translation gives CATSRMATGNGLGYNEQFF.